The source of this TCR beta chain is a study of T cells in Graves' hyperthyroidism and ophthalmopathy. General study findings and limits: Separating ophthalmopathy from stable hyperthyroidism was achieved by a 13 V-J model.

Comments on this clonotype: What it binds is unknown. This may arise from a read error, as a much more abundant clone is one base away.

Patients counted as stable if ophthalmopathy did not develop within 18 months. Patients between 18 and 65 years old had hyperthyroidism, newly diagnosed and lasting under 2 months. PBMCs were sourced from 9 to 10 ml fresh peripheral blood. The TCR beta CDR3 regions underwent amplification using RNA transcripts as the source. Carried out on the TCR CDR3, a first-round RT-PCR used the HTBI primer set. TCRdb reanalysed the multiplex PCR reads using MiXCR and keeps one entry per CDR3 protein. The profile shows under 400,000 distinct CDR3 sequences, over 11% of them singletons. This clonotype was obtained from a woman aged 60 to 75 with Graves' hyperthyroidism. The specimen was blood.

The CDR3 here is CASSGVGQANHEQYF. The CDR3 nucleotides are TGTGCCAGCAGTGGGGTGGGCCAGGCCAACCACGAGCAGTACTTC. The rearrangement joins TRBV6-4 to TRBJ2-7; D is uncertain. Deletions cut 4 bases from V and 5 bases from J, with 18 bases between. The CDR3 sequence is 15 residues long. CDR1 MRHNA and CDR2 SNTAGT come from the germline V gene.